This TCR beta chain was recorded in a study of T cells in Graves' hyperthyroidism and ophthalmopathy. About the research overall: Peripheral blood was drawn at first diagnosis, prior to all treatment.

Notes on the study in general: The blood repertoire included most of the expanded thyroid clonotypes above 0.001. Model output signaled ophthalmopathy a median 6.5 months ahead of onset.

The source material, RNA transcripts, was used to amplify TCR beta CDR3 regions. TCR CDR3 underwent first-round RT-PCR with the HTBI primer set. TCRdb re-derived calls from the multiplex PCR reads in MiXCR, one entry per CDR3 protein. The sample has some 500,000 distinct CDR3 sequences, approximately 15% seen once. About 10 ml of fresh peripheral blood supplied the PBMCs. Many counts were recorded for this clonotype. Its antigen is unidentified. Germline loops: CDR1 LNHDA, CDR2 SQIVND (reference sequence). There are 15 residues in the CDR3. The V segment lost 5 bases and the J segment 4 bases; nucleotides outside the gene matches: 4.

Sequencing input: blood. This receptor was taken from a woman younger than 30 with Graves' hyperthyroidism. The chain links TRBV19 to TRBJ2-1; 11 bases fit TRBD1. CDR3 coding DNA: TGTGCCAGTAGTGGGGGACAGGGGGGGTACAATGAGCAGTTCTTC. It specifies CASSGGQGGYNEQFF.